This paragraph covers one T cell receptor (beta chain) sequence. It has no known antigen specificity. Qualities for individual bases were not recorded, and no much larger clone is one base off. The CDR3 regions of human TCRbeta chains were subjected to immunosequencing. The authors processed their data as follows. TCRs in the repertoires were compared against a reference library of SARS-CoV-2-specific TCRs that had been generated with the MIRA antigen-specificity platform. Breadth meant the fraction of unique TCRs that were SARS-CoV-2-associated, whereas depth meant the fraction of total T cells that were SARS-CoV-2-associated. Using the MIRA data, every spike-specific TCR was mapped to the spike region that the TCR reacted to and assigned to either a CD4 or a CD8 class. Log10-transformed breadth and depth values were compared by one-way ANOVA with Sidak's multiple comparisons tests. TCRdb carries this immuneACCESS record with in-frame sequences only. Its versions omit some clonotypes, under half of them owing to an unresolved V gene in the studies checked, with the rest unexplained. That table gives V, J and clone size, and the DNA gave D and trimming. The sample contains about 96,000 clones, roughly nine tenths of them found a single time. The top ten constitute under 30% of the sample.

This entry is derived from a study of T cell responses to AZD1222 COVID-19 vaccine (dated by TCRdb to about 2021). Describing the broader study: AZD1222 recipients with second doses at about 4 weeks or about 12 weeks were pooled, because spike-specific TCR depth and breadth did not differ between schedules. TCR sequencing covered roughly 230 trial participants: 200 to 220 given two doses of AZD1222 and approximately 26 given two doses of MenACWY control vaccine. Trial participants were enrolled into age subgroups of 18-55, 56-69 and 70-plus years, which contained roughly 140, 27 and 60 TCR-sequenced participants, respectively. General conclusions and limits of the study: Reportedly, close to half of the unique spike-specific TCRs recognized epitopes lying outside the regions that are mutated in the B.1.351 and B.1.1.7 variants. Vaccine-associated CD4 TCRs spanned the whole spike protein, with dominant responses in regions 160-218 and 743-854. Participants were mostly white British, with more females than males. The authors suggested clonal diversity may have been underestimated. In the small 56-69-year group, the increase in depth fell short of significance, most likely because of low power. Conclusions about previously exposed vaccinees are limited because only six or seven AZD1222 recipients were SARS-CoV-2 seropositive at baseline. Spike-specific TCR breadth and depth rose significantly after two AZD1222 doses compared with day 0 and with MenACWY recipients. Because no samples from the day 14 peak response were available, repertoires could be characterized only after the peak T cell response.

V is shortened by 5 bases, J by 1 base, and the region joining them spans 4 bases. CDR1 and CDR2, looked up from the germline V gene (reference sequence), are MNHEY and SMNVEV. The CDR3 has 12 amino acids, counting the end cysteine and phenylalanine. Of the read, only the CDR3 DNA is kept; its 36 bases are in frame from base 1. The sample's time point, from its label and the paper: baseline before first vaccination. Vaccinee samples came from UK trials COV001 and COV002, including a single-blind randomized controlled phase 2/3 trial of AZD1222 (ChAdOx1 nCoV-19) in healthy adults. For TCRbeta chain sequencing, PBMC samples from trial participants were taken at day 0 and at day 28 after the second dose.

Specimen: peripheral blood, collected on day 0 of AZD1222 vaccination. The chain links TRBV27 with TRBJ2-3, with the identity of the D gene unclear. The source is an adult in good health. The DNA sequence is TGTGCCAGCAGTCCCCGCACAGATACGCAGTATTTT. It specifies CASSPRTDTQYF.